The 29 T cell receptor beta chains reported below all come from one sample, sequenced in a study of CD8+CD57+ T cells in acquired aplastic anemia. Genomic DNA was employed as the template in profiling TCR beta VDJ and CDR3. Each CDR3 protein gets one entry after TCRdb re-called the reads with MiXCR. The sample gives about 180,000 distinct CDR3 sequences, around 45% of which show up once; about 2.9% is in the top ten. Sequencing was done on a sample of sorted CD4+, CD8+, or CD8+CD57+ T cells (not recorded which) from PBMCs. The origin of the receptors is a human donor in good health.

This clonotype was detected many times. The chain joins TRBV15 to TRBJ2-3; 8 bases align to TRBD2. The CDR3 has 15 amino acids. Trimming took 1 base from V and 5 from J; bases not matched to a gene: 5. Looked up from germline, CDR1 is LNHNV and CDR2 is YYDKDF (reference sequence). The CDR3 loop reads CATSRGPSGQDTQYF. CDR3 bases: TGTGCCACCAGCAGAGGCCCTAGCGGGCAAGATACGCAGTATTTT.

The chain couples TRBV11-2 to TRBJ2-7; 8 nucleotides align to TRBD2. Germline V gives CDR1 SGHAT, CDR2 FQNNGV. This CDR3 spans 16 amino acids. V dropped 4 bases and J dropped 5; count of bases not matched to a gene: 13. The CDR3 DNA is TGTGCCAGCAGCTCCCTCCTCGGGGGGGGCAGGAACGAGCAGTACTTC. This sequence encodes CASSSLLGGGRNEQYF.

This clonotype was counted many times. The V gene is TRBV5-1, the J gene TRBJ2-7; 9 nucleotides align to TRBD1. Germline CDR1 is SGHRS and CDR2 is YFSETQ. J gave up 5 bases and V 5 bases, and 8 bases lay outside the gene matches. This CDR3 is 14 amino acids long. The CDR3 DNA follows: TGCGCCAGCAGGGCCCGGGACAGGGTCGACGAGCAGTACTTC. It encodes CASRARDRVDEQYF.

This clonotype was found many times. V gene TRBV19 combines with J gene TRBJ1-2, with TRBD1 matching 9 bases. Unmatched junction bases numbered 8, after V lost 7 bases and J lost 2 bases. CDR3 length: 15 amino acids. CDR1 is LNHDA and CDR2 is SQIVND in the germline V gene (reference sequence). CDR3 coding DNA: TGTGCCAGTACCTACCGGGACAGGGAAAACTATGGCTACACCTTC. Protein sequence: CASTYRDRENYGYTF.

V is TRBV18 and J is TRBJ2-2, with 8 bases matching TRBD2. V lost 3 bases to trimming and J lost 4 bases; unmatched junction nucleotides: 7. CDR1 is KGHSH, CDR2 LQKENI, per germline. This CDR3 comprises 16 residues. CDR3 residues: CASSPFTSGGTGELFF. CDR3 nucleotides: TGTGCCAGCTCACCCTTTACTAGCGGAGGCACCGGGGAGCTGTTTTTT.

The chain is built from TRBV25-1 and TRBJ2-5; TRBD1 is a possible D gene (6 bases). Germline CDR1 MGHDK, CDR2 SYGVNS. This CDR3 spans 14 amino acids. V lost 4 bases to trimming and J lost 2 bases, with 11 bases between them. CDR3 bases: TGTGCCAGCAGTGCTAGAGGGGGACAAGAGACCCAGTACTTC. Encoded protein: CASSARGGQETQYF.

V and J are TRBV19 and TRBJ2-7, with D uncertain. The CDR3 has 13 residues. V dropped 6 bases and J dropped 2 bases, with 11 bases sitting between them. CDR1 and CDR2 from the germline V gene are LNHDA and SQIVND (reference sequence). The CDR3 region has the DNA TGTGCCAGTAGGAAGGACGAAGCCTACGAGCAGTACTTC. It specifies CASRKDEAYEQYF. The entire variable domain, with the rest obtained from reference TRBV19 and TRBJ2-7, is as follows: DGGITQSPKYLFRKEGQNVTLSCEQNLNHDAMYWYRQDPGQGLRLIYYSQIVNDFQKGDIAEGYSVSREKKESFPLTVTSAQKNPTAFYLCASRKDEAYEQYFGPGTRLTVT.

This clonotype was seen ten or more times. The chain recombines TRBV7-2 with TRBJ1-3; TRBD1 aligns across 8 bases. V dropped 4 bases and J dropped 2; count of bases not matched to a gene: 4. The CDR3 has 15 amino acids. Germline V CDR1 and CDR2: SGHTA, FQGNSA. In DNA, the CDR3 is TGTGCCAGCAGCTCTGCAGGGGGCACTGGAAACACCATATATTTT. Translating gives CASSSAGGTGNTIYF.

The DNA for the CDR3 is TGTGCCAGCAGCCCCCTCTGGCGGGCGTCCTACGAGCAGTACTTC. Translating it yields CASSPLWRASYEQYF. This sequence joins TRBV11-2 and TRBJ2-7; D is possibly TRBD2 (5 bases). Germline lookup yields CDR1 SGHAT and CDR2 FQNNGV. Trimming stripped 5 bases from V and 1 base from J, with 15 bases between. This CDR3 is built from 15 residues. The whole variable domain, filled in from reference TRBV11-2 and TRBJ2-7, reads EAGVAQSPRYKIIEKRQSVAFWCNPISGHATLYWYQQILGQGPKLLIQFQNNGVVDDSQLPKDRFSAERLKGVDSTLKIQPAKLEDSAVYLCASSPLWRASYEQYFGPGTRLTVT.

The V and J genes are TRBV2 and TRBJ1-1; TRBD1 matches 10 bases. Germline CDR1 is SNHLY and CDR2 is FYNNEI. The CDR3 totals 14 residues. Losses at the gene ends were 6 bases for V and 2 bases for J; bases not matched to a gene: 3. The CDR3 region is CASRRQGANTEAFF. The CDR3 coding sequence is TGTGCCAGCAGAAGACAGGGGGCAAACACTGAAGCTTTCTTT.

This clonotype turned up a few times. It may be a read error: a sequence one base away is much more abundant. This chain uses TRBV20-1 with TRBJ2-7, with D perhaps assigned TRBD1 or TRBD2 (5 bases each). Germline loops: CDR1 DFQATT, CDR2 SNEGSKA (reference sequence). V lost 7 bases to trimming and J lost 3 bases, with 16 bases between them. This CDR3 contains 13 residues. The CDR3, as DNA: TGCAGTGTTCGCCGGGACGGAAACTACGAGCAGTACTTC. Residues: CSVRRDGNYEQYF.

This clonotype was observed at least ten times. This chain joins TRBV12-3 or TRBV12-4 and TRBJ2-7; TRBD2 might be the D (5 bases). V lost 5 bases and J 0 bases, leaving 11 bases between the germline ends. The CDR3 is 14 residues long. Here the CDR3 reads CASSTSGISYEQYF. CDR3 in DNA: TGTGCCAGCAGTACCTCGGGGATCTCCTACGAGCAGTACTTC.

The V call is TRBV9, the J call TRBJ2-7; possible D gene TRBD1, 6 bases. Trimming shortened V by 0 bases and J by 5 bases, and 6 bases separated the two germline ends. Germline CDR1 is SGDLS and CDR2 is YYNGEE. The CDR3 is 12 amino acids. Here the CDR3 DNA reads TGTGCCAGCAGCGTAGGACAGGACGAGCAGTACTTC. Residues: CASSVGQDEQYF.

This clonotype turned up a few times. V and J are TRBV6-5 and TRBJ2-5, with 11 bases that match TRBD1. V trimming: 5 bases; J trimming: 6 bases; junction bases outside the gene matches: 5. CDR1 MNHEY and CDR2 SVGAGI come from the germline V gene. CDR3 length: 14 residues. For the CDR3, the DNA is TGTGCCAGCAGTAGGACAGGGGGCGTTCAGACCCAGTACTTC. This codes for CASSRTGGVQTQYF.

There are a few counts of this clonotype. The J gene is TRBJ2-7, the V gene TRBV28; no definite D call. Trimming pared 3 bases from V and 0 bases from J, leaving 6 bases between. The CDR3 has 13 amino acids. Germline V gene lookup returns CDR1 MDHEN and CDR2 SYDVKM. This CDR3 is CASSFTASYEQYF. CDR3 coding DNA: TGTGCCAGCAGTTTTACAGCCTCCTACGAGCAGTACTTC.

This clonotype was observed a single time. The chain is built from TRBV2 and TRBJ2-5; 10 nucleotides line up with TRBD2. J lost 6 bases, V lost 6 bases, and 13 bases had no gene match. The V gene's germline CDR1 is SNHLY and CDR2 FYNNEI. The length of the CDR3 is 16 residues. CDR3 DNA sequence: TGTGCCAGCAGGGGAGTGAGCGGGGGGGCCGGGCAGACCCAGTACTTC. Residues: CASRGVSGGAGQTQYF. Full variable domain (rest looked up from reference TRBV2 and TRBJ2-5): EPEVTQTPSHQVTQMGQEVILRCVPISNHLYFYWYRQILGQKVEFLVSFYNNEISEKSEIFDDQFSVERPDGSNFTLKIRSTKLEDSAMYFCASRGVSGGAGQTQYFGPGTRLLVL.

This chain connects TRBV5-1 to TRBJ2-2; no clear D gene. The CDR3 is 15 residues long. Germline CDR1 is SGHRS and CDR2 is YFSETQ. The V end lost 0 bases, the J end lost 2 bases, and 8 bases lay between the germline ends. The CDR3 DNA follows: TGCGCCAGCAGCTTGGCCCAGACCAACACCGGGGAGCTGTTTTTT. Translation gives CASSLAQTNTGELFF.

The J gene is TRBJ2-3, the V gene TRBV11-1, with 12 bases matching TRBD2. From germline, CDR1 is SGHAT and CDR2 FQDESV (reference sequence). The CDR3 loop spans 19 amino acids. Germline trimming cut 1 base from V and 5 bases from J; bases unmatched to any gene: 13. The CDR3 DNA is TGTGCCAGCAGCTTAGGACTAGCGGGAGTAAATAGCCAGGGAGATACGCAGTATTTT. This encodes CASSLGLAGVNSQGDTQYF. Combining the CDR3 with reference TRBV11-1 and TRBJ2-3 gives the whole variable domain EAEVAQSPRYKITEKSQAVAFWCDPISGHATLYWYRQILGQGPELLVQFQDESVVDDSQLPKDRFSAERLKGVDSTLKIQPAELGDSAMYLCASSLGLAGVNSQGDTQYFGPGTRLTVL.

In its sample, this clonotype was seen many times. V is TRBV29-1 and J is TRBJ2-1; 9 positions agree with TRBD2. The germline CDR1 and CDR2 sequences are SQVTM and ANQGSEA. This CDR3 is 12 amino acids long. V shed 6 bases, J shed 9 bases, and the junction held 6 bases outside the gene matches. CDR3 region: CSVHSGSFEQFF. The CDR3 coding sequence is TGCAGCGTACATAGCGGGAGCTTTGAGCAGTTCTTC.

The genes are TRBV20-1 and TRBJ2-1; D remains ambiguous. Germline CDR1 reads DFQATT; CDR2 reads SNEGSKA (reference sequence). Trimming cost V 5 bases and J 4 bases, with 6 bases left between them. The CDR3 is made up of 11 amino acids. CDR3 region: CSALDYNEQFF. CDR3 coding DNA: TGCAGTGCTTTGGATTACAATGAGCAGTTCTTC.

J is TRBJ2-3 and V is TRBV20-1; maybe TRBD1 (6 bases). The CDR3 runs 14 residues. The germline CDR1 and CDR2 sequences are DFQATT and SNEGSKA (reference sequence). V was cut by 4 bases and J by 0 bases, with 11 bases left in between. This CDR3 reads CSAIDRSSTDTQYF. Written as DNA, the CDR3 is TGCAGTGCTATAGACAGGTCTAGCACAGATACGCAGTATTTT.

This clonotype appeared many times. The rearrangement joins TRBV5-1 to TRBJ2-7; no firm D call. Germline values: CDR1 SGHRS, CDR2 YFSETQ. The CDR3 is 14 amino acids. V shed 4 bases and J shed 5 bases, with 16 bases lying between them. DNA for the CDR3: TGCGCCAGCAGCAGGCTCGAGGCGAGACACGAGCAGTACTTC. Amino acid sequence: CASSRLEARHEQYF.

The J gene is TRBJ2-7, the V gene TRBV7-9; 9 bases map to TRBD2. CDR1 and CDR2 (germline): SEHNR, FQNEAQ (reference sequence). Trimming removed 5 bases from V and 5 bases from J; junction bases left unmatched: 4. The CDR3 extends over 13 amino acids. The chain's CDR3 is CASSPGLANEQYF. The CDR3 DNA reads TGTGCCAGCAGCCCGGGACTAGCAAACGAGCAGTACTTC.

This clonotype was seen repeatedly, ten times or more. This chain uses TRBV5-5 with TRBJ2-2, with unresolved D. CDR3 length equals 16 residues. Germline V CDR1 and CDR2: SGHKS, YYEKEE (reference sequence). With 0 bases removed from V and 0 bases from J, the gap between germline ends came to 9 bases. The CDR3 DNA follows: TGTGCCAGCAGCTTGGCCGAGTGGGCGAACACCGGGGAGCTGTTTTTT. Translating gives CASSLAEWANTGELFF.

Worth noting for this clonotype: A much larger clone lies one base from this, so it may be a read error. The chain combines TRBV12-3 or TRBV12-4 with TRBJ1-1; D is unclear. The CDR3 is 13 amino acids. The V end was cut by 8 bases, the J end by 4 bases, with 14 bases between. Here the CDR3 reads CASSPRRSTEAFF. The CDR3 DNA reads as TGTGCCAGCTCCCCCCGGAGGAGCACTGAAGCTTTCTTT.

V usage is TRBV20-1 and J usage is TRBJ2-2, with D maybe TRBD2 (7 bases). Germline lookup yields CDR1 DFQATT and CDR2 SNEGSKA (reference sequence). Trimming took 3 bases from V and 7 from J, leaving 15 bases between them. The CDR3 sequence is 14 residues long. CDR3 residues: CSASSGGIVGELFF. CDR3 nucleotides: TGCAGTGCTAGTTCGGGGGGCATTGTCGGGGAGCTGTTTTTT.

This clonotype was recorded many times. The rearrangement uses TRBV9 and TRBJ1-3; D not certain. V gave up 4 bases and J gave up 6 bases, with 8 bases separating them. CDR3 size: 12 residues. Germline CDR1 is SGDLS and CDR2 is YYNGEE. Here the CDR3 reads CASSSQENTIYF. CDR3 sequence (DNA): TGTGCCAGCAGCTCGCAAGAAAACACCATATATTTT.

The J gene is TRBJ1-5, the V gene TRBV20-1; 10 nucleotides align to TRBD1. Germline loops: CDR1 DFQATT, CDR2 SNEGSKA (reference sequence). The CDR3 loop spans 15 amino acids. The ends lost 4 bases at V and 6 bases at J; junction bases unmatched: 9. Here the CDR3 reads CSATRDRGLGQPQHF. In DNA form, the CDR3 reads TGCAGTGCTACCCGTGACAGGGGGCTTGGTCAGCCCCAGCATTTT.

V gene TRBV20-1 combines with J gene TRBJ1-1; the match to TRBD1 covers 9 bases. Germline-derived CDR1 and CDR2 are DFQATT and SNEGSKA (reference sequence). The CDR3 is 11 amino acids. After removal of 3 bases from V and 12 bases from J, the junction contained 5 bases not matched to a gene. This chain's CDR3 is CSARRGQGTFF. The CDR3 DNA is TGCAGTGCTAGGAGGGGACAGGGAACTTTCTTT.